This entry features one TCR beta chain sequence. Its matching antigen is unknown. The donors were members of the validation cohort, which comprised approximately 120 subjects and was separate from the first cohort of 666 subjects. This entry belongs to a study of cytomegalovirus exposure and HLA in healthy donors. Across the study: The same platform was used for the 100 to 150 validation repertoires and the approximately 700 first-cohort repertoires, a later analysis reported.

Here immunoSEQ multiplex PCR was the method, and the copy in TCRdb shows in-frame clones only, minus some. The table records approximately 82,000 clones, over 85% of them present only once. Overall study results and limits: TCR sequences were mostly rare, though some public TCRs occurred in many donors. As was reported, the classifier diagnosed cytomegalovirus status with high specificity and sensitivity.

V gave up 5 bases and J gave up 0 bases; unmatched junction bases: 7. CDR3 length: 15 residues. The germline gives CDR1 SGHRS, CDR2 YFSETQ. Sequencing used PBMCs. This clonotype was obtained from a woman younger than 35 in good health and CMV-seronegative. The chain combines TRBV5-1 with TRBJ2-5, with TRBD2 matching over 7 bases. The CDR3 region is CASRWEGPNQETQYF. The CDR3 nucleotides read TGCGCCAGCAGATGGGAGGGACCAAACCAAGAGACCCAGTACTTC.